The 10 T cell receptor beta chains below were found in one sample sequenced in a study of cytomegalovirus exposure and HLA in healthy donors. PCR was performed using 60 Vbeta and 13 Jbeta primers. Assay used: immunoSEQ multiplex PCR; TCRdb lists only in-frame clones, some missing. This sample has 220,000 or so clones, with under 85% found just once. The sample comprised PBMCs. The source is a man over 45 in good health and CMV-seronegative.

This chain links TRBV11-2 with TRBJ1-2; 10 positions match TRBD1. Trimming took 5 bases from V and 4 from J; bases not matched to a gene: 10. Germline lookup yields CDR1 SGHAT and CDR2 FQNNGV. This CDR3 comprises 16 residues. The CDR3 DNA sequence: TGTGCCAGCAGCCCTCCGGACAGGGGGATTATCTATGGCTACACCTTC. Translation gives CASSPPDRGIIYGYTF.

The chain carries TRBV5-1 and TRBJ2-2; 9 bases map to TRBD2. The CDR3 has 15 residues. Trimming cost V 4 bases and J 5 bases; bases outside gene matches: 6. Germline values: CDR1 SGHRS, CDR2 YFSETQ. CDR3 nucleotides: TGCGCCAGCAGCATTAGCCTAGCGGGGACCGGGGAGCTGTTTTTT. Its translation: CASSISLAGTGELFF.

The chain is built from TRBV25-1 and TRBJ1-5; tentative D call: TRBD1 (5 bases). V was shortened by 3 bases and J by 2 bases, with 14 bases between the two germline ends. The CDR3 is 16 amino acids. Germline CDR1 is MGHDK and CDR2 is SYGVNS. The CDR3 bases are TGTGCCAGCAGTGAGGAGGGGCGAGGGGGCAATCAGCCCCAGCATTTT. This translates into CASSEEGRGGNQPQHF.

This clone was observed a few times. The chain couples TRBV30 to TRBJ2-1; 13 bases are shared with TRBD2. Per the germline V gene, CDR1 is GTSNPN and CDR2 is SVGIG (reference sequence). CDR3 length: 18 amino acids. V gave up 0 bases and J gave up 7 bases; unmatched junction bases: 12. This CDR3 reads CAWSVTRRTSGRGNEQFF. The CDR3 DNA reads TGTGCCTGGAGTGTAACGAGGCGGACTAGCGGGAGAGGTAATGAGCAGTTCTTC.

The J gene is TRBJ2-7, the V gene TRBV9; 9 bases line up with TRBD2. V shed 0 bases, J shed 5 bases, and the junction held 12 bases outside the gene matches. The CDR3 has 17 amino acids. Germline V CDR1 and CDR2: SGDLS, YYNGEE. DNA for the CDR3: TGTGCCAGCAGCGTAGGGGGAGGGTCGTGGACTAGCGACGAGCAGTACTTC. As protein: CASSVGGGSWTSDEQYF. Full variable domain (rest looked up from reference TRBV9 and TRBJ2-7): DSGVTQTPKHLITATGQRVTLRCSPRSGDLSVYWYQQSLDQGLQFLIQYYNGEERAKGNILERFSAQQFPDLHSELNLSSLELGDSALYFCASSVGGGSWTSDEQYFGPGTRLTVT.

As concerns this clone: At one of its ends the junction is not consistent with the germline gene, which may arise from a read error. Other nucleotide sequences from this sample produce the same CDR3. V and J are TRBV10-3 and TRBJ2-3; D not certain. The CDR3 has 14 residues. CDR1 ENHRY and CDR2 SYGVKD come from the germline V gene. CDR3 protein: CAISESTSTDTQYF. For the CDR3, the DNA is TGTGCCATCAGCGAGTCGACTAGCACAGATACGCAGTATTTT.

The chain recombines TRBV7-8 with TRBJ1-2; D may be TRBD1 (5 bases). Trimming took off 1 base at V and 5 bases at J, with 11 bases between the two ends. Looked up from germline, CDR1 is SGHVS and CDR2 is FQNEAQ. This CDR3 contains 14 residues. In DNA form, the CDR3 reads TGTGCCAGCAGCTTAGTGGTTTCAGGGTATGGCTACACCTTC. Translated: CASSLVVSGYGYTF. Supplemented by reference TRBV7-8 and TRBJ1-2, the full variable domain reads GAGVSQSPRYKVAKRGQDVALRCDPISGHVSLFWYQQALGQGPEFLTYFQNEAQLDKSGLPSDRFFAERPEGSVSTLKIQRTQQEDSAVYLCASSLVVSGYGYTFGSGTRLTVV.

This clone was seen only a few times. The genes are TRBV27 and TRBJ1-2, with 8 bases that match TRBD1. The CDR3 runs to 14 residues. Trimming at V came to 1 base and at J to 7 bases, leaving 5 bases not matched to a gene. From germline, CDR1 is MNHEY and CDR2 SMNVEV (reference sequence). The DNA for the CDR3 is TGTGCCAGCAGTTTATGGCAGGGGGCGCGTGGCTACACCTTC. This codes for CASSLWQGARGYTF.

The rearrangement links TRBV4-1 to TRBJ2-7; the match to TRBD1 covers 9 bases. After removal of 4 bases from V and 1 base from J, the junction contained 8 bases not matched to a gene. The CDR3 is 16 residues long. Looked up from germline, CDR1 is MGHRA and CDR2 is YSYEKL. The CDR3, as DNA: TGCGCCAGCAGCCGCCTCCCGGGACAGGGATCCTACGAGCAGTACTTC. Translation gives CASSRLPGQGSYEQYF.

The rearrangement links TRBV7-9 to TRBJ2-5; 8 bases fit TRBD2. V was pared by 3 bases and J by 5 bases, with 5 bases of the junction left unmatched. Germline assignment: CDR1 SEHNR and CDR2 FQNEAQ (reference sequence). The CDR3 covers 14 residues. The CDR3 here is CASSFGTRMETQYF. The CDR3, as DNA: TGTGCCAGCAGCTTCGGGACTAGAATGGAGACCCAGTACTTC.